The clone carrying this T cell receptor (beta chain) appeared a few times. Its antigen is currently unknown. Time point defined: patch test 2, 6 weeks after DPC sensitization. Specified treatment: therapeutic diphenylcyclopropenone sensitization with weekly scalp DPC. This entry belongs to a study of human T cells and chemical hapten exposure. On the study more broadly: Epicutaneous patch tests delivered 0.01% DPC to the upper back, with evaluation at 6 days. The patients, most of them female, presented with alopecia areata, totalis or universalis.

The library put unique molecular identifiers onto individual cDNA molecules. TCRdb re-derived calls from the RACE reads in MiXCR, one entry per CDR3 protein. The sample lists 80,000 to 100,000 distinct CDR3 sequences, about 10% seen once, with more than 4% in the top ten. Study-wide points: Sensitizing with DPC caused no change in TCRs above 1 in 1000 frequency.

Germline CDR1 LGHDT, CDR2 YNNKEL (reference sequence). The CDR3 is made up of 14 amino acids. Trimming took off 1 base at V and 1 base at J, with 7 bases between the two ends. This receptor was identified in a woman between 45 and 60 years old with alopecia areata. Some clones in this sample may be carry-over from other donors' samples. The material sequenced was whole blood, taken in connection with sensitization to the hapten diphenylcyclopropenone (DPC). The chain is built from TRBV3-1 and TRBJ1-1; D not resolved. DNA of the CDR3: TGTGCCAGCAGCCAAGGCTACTCGAACACTGAAGCTTTCTTT. Its translation is CASSQGYSNTEAFF.